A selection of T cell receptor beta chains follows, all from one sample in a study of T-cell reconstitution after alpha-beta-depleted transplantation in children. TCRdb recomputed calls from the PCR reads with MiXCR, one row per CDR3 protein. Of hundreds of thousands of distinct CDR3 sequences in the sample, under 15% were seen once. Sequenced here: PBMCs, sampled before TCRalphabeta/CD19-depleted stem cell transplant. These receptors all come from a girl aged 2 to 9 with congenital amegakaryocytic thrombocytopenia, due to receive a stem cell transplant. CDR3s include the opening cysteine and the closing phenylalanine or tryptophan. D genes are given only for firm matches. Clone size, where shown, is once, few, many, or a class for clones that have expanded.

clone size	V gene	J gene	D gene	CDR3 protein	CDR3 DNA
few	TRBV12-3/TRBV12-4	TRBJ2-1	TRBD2	CASSLTSGINEQFF	TGTGCCAGCAGTTTGACTAGCGGGATCAATGAGCAGTTCTTC
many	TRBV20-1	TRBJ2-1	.	CSAPSWRESYNEQFF	TGCAGTGCTCCCTCCTGGCGGGAATCCTACAATGAGCAGTTCTTC
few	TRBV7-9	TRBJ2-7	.	CASSRRWYSEQYF	TGTGCCAGCAGCAGGCGGTGGTATTCCGAGCAGTACTTC
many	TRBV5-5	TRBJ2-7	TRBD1	CASSPTVRDSYEQYF	TGTGCCAGCAGCCCAACTGTGAGGGACAGCTACGAGCAGTACTTC
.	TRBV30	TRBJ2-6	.	CAWSVWVLGANVLTF	TGTGCCTGGAGTGTTTGGGTATTAGGGGCCAACGTCCTGACTTTC
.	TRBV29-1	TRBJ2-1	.	CSVEEPAQGSYNEQFF	TGCAGCGTTGAAGAACCAGCACAGGGCTCCTACAATGAGCAGTTCTTC
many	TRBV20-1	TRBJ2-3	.	CSARDGRDSTDTQYF	TGCAGTGCTAGAGATGGCAGGGATAGCACAGATACGCAGTATTTT
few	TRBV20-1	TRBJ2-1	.	CSAIKRQWGGSEQFF	TGCAGTGCAATAAAGAGGCAGTGGGGCGGCAGTGAGCAGTTCTTC
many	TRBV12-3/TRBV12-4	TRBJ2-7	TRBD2	CASSFPGLGSYEQYF	TGTGCCAGCAGTTTCCCCGGACTAGGAAGTTACGAGCAGTACTTC
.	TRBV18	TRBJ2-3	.	CASSPGFRDTDTQYF	TGTGCCAGCTCACCAGGATTCCGAGACACAGATACGCAGTATTTT
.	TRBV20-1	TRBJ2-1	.	CSARVPLAYNEQFF	TGCAGTGCTAGAGTCCCGCTAGCCTACAATGAGCAGTTCTTC
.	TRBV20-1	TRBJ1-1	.	CSARRGAGFLLPSTEAFF	TGCAGTGCCCGACGCGGGGCAGGGTTTCTACTTCCTAGCACTGAAGCTTTCTTT
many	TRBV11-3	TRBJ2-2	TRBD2	CASSLFFGLAGTPNTGELFF	TGTGCCAGCAGCTTATTCTTTGGGCTAGCGGGGACACCGAACACCGGGGAGCTGTTTTTT
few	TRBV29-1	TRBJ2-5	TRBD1	CSVLSGQGETQYF	TGCAGCGTCTTGTCCGGACAGGGAGAGACCCAGTACTTC
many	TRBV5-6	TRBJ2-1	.	CASSGGTYRYNEQFF	TGTGCCAGCAGCGGCGGGACCTACCGTTACAATGAGCAGTTCTTC
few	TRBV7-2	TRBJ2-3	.	CASSLVVVTQYF	TGTGCCAGCAGCTTAGTTGTGGTTACGCAGTATTTT
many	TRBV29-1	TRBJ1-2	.	CSVTSGEGYTF	TGCAGCGTTACGTCAGGGGAGGGCTACACCTTC
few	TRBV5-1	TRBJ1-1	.	CASSLVSGGALDTEAFF	TGCGCCAGCAGCTTGGTATCTGGGGGCGCGTTGGACACTGAAGCTTTCTTT
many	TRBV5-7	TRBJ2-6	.	CASSRRTAPFSSGANVLTF	TGTGCCAGCAGCCGACGGACCGCTCCTTTCTCATCTGGGGCCAACGTCCTGACTTTC
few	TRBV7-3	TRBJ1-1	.	CASSSIVNTEAFF	TGTGCCAGCAGCTCGATAGTGAACACTGAAGCTTTCTTT
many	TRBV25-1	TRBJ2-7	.	CASSDPQGISYEQYF	TGTGCCAGCAGTGACCCCCAGGGAATCAGCTACGAGCAGTACTTC
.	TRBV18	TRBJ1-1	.	CASSHPARNTEAFF	TGTGCCAGCTCACACCCTGCGAGGAACACTGAAGCTTTCTTT
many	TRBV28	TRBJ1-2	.	CASSPRDRPWGYTF	TGTGCCAGCAGTCCTCGGGACCGTCCGTGGGGCTACACCTTC
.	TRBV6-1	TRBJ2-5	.	CASSESQPPPETQYF	TGTGCCAGCAGTGAATCCCAACCCCCTCCAGAGACCCAGTACTTC
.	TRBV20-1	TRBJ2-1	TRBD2	CSAVSGRGYNEQFF	TGCAGTGCTGTTAGCGGGAGGGGATACAATGAGCAGTTCTTC
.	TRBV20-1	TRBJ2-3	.	CSARDPGWADTQYF	TGCAGTGCTAGAGATCCAGGATGGGCAGATACGCAGTATTTT
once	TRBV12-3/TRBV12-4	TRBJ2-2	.	CASSWTTLGTGELFF	TGTGCCAGCAGTTGGACCACCCTAGGCACCGGGGAGCTGTTTTTT
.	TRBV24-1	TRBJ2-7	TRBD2	CATRALLGASGSRDYEQYF	TGTGCCACCAGAGCCCTCCTTGGGGCTAGCGGGAGCCGTGACTACGAGCAGTACTTC
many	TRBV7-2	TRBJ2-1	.	CASSFSAGSYNEQFF	TGTGCCAGCAGCTTCTCAGCCGGCTCCTACAATGAGCAGTTCTTC
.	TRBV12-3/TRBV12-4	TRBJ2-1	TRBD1	CASSLARGRRIEQFF	TGTGCCAGCAGTTTAGCAAGGGGGCGAAGGATTGAGCAGTTCTTC
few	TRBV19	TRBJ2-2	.	CASTPGLYTGELFF	TGTGCCAGTACCCCGGGACTTTACACCGGGGAGCTGTTTTTT
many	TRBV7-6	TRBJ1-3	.	CASTPLTSSGNTIYF	TGTGCCAGCACCCCTCTCACGAGCTCTGGAAACACCATATATTTT
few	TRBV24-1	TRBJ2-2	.	CATSIENTGELFF	TGTGCCACCAGTATAGAGAACACCGGGGAGCTGTTTTTT
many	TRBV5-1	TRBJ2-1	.	CASSQEGGDGNEQFF	TGCGCCAGCAGCCAAGAGGGGGGTGATGGCAATGAGCAGTTCTTC
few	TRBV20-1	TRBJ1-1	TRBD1	CSATGQMNTEAFF	TGCAGTGCAACGGGACAGATGAACACTGAAGCTTTCTTT
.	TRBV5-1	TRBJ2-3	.	CASSLEGRDHTDTQYF	TGCGCCAGCAGCTTGGAGGGGCGGGACCACACAGATACGCAGTATTTT
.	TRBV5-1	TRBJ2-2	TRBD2	CASSLLAGDPTGELFF	TGCGCCAGCAGCTTACTAGCGGGAGACCCCACCGGGGAGCTGTTTTTT
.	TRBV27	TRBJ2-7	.	CASSLDGRGHTGSEQYF	TGTGCCAGCAGTTTGGACGGACGTGGACATACAGGTTCCGAGCAGTACTTC
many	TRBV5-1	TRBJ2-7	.	CASSWSYTTYEQYF	TGCGCCAGCAGCTGGTCATATACTACCTACGAGCAGTACTTC
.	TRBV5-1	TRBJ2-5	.	CASSFEWEREQETQYF	TGCGCCAGCAGCTTTGAGTGGGAGAGGGAGCAAGAGACCCAGTACTTC
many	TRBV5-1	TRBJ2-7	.	CASSPGSAAYEQYF	TGCGCCAGCAGCCCCGGCTCGGCAGCCTACGAGCAGTACTTC
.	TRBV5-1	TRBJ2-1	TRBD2	CASSPTSGRKGNEQFF	TGCGCCAGCAGCCCTACTAGCGGGAGAAAGGGCAATGAGCAGTTCTTC
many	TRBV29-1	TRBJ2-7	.	CSVEDPAESYEQYF	TGCAGCGTTGAAGATCCAGCTGAATCCTACGAGCAGTACTTC
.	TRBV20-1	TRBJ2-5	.	CSAVLGTQYF	TGCAGTGCGGTATTAGGGACCCAGTACTTC
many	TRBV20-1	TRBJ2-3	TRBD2	CSARPFSGRAFTDTQYF	TGCAGTGCTAGACCCTTTAGCGGGAGGGCCTTCACAGATACGCAGTATTTT
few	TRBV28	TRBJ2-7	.	CASSFPVRRGSYEQYF	TGTGCCAGCAGTTTCCCCGTCAGGAGGGGATCCTACGAGCAGTACTTC